These T cell receptor beta chains were read from a single sample in a study of Graves' ophthalmopathy and Graves' hyperthyroidism. TCRdb itself ran the multiplex PCR reads through MiXCR, one entry per CDR3 protein. The table includes hundreds of thousands of distinct CDR3 sequences, 45% detected once. Sequencing was done on a sample of peripheral blood. All receptors derive from an adult man with Graves' ophthalmopathy. CDR3s include the opening cysteine and the closing phenylalanine or tryptophan. Fields, in order: J gene, clone size, D gene, V gene, CDR3 protein, CDR3 DNA. A D gene is named only where the DNA matches it firmly. Size is omitted from some rows. Given values are once, few, many or a class for expanded clones.

>TRBJ2-7|few|TRBD2|TRBV7-6
CASSPTSGGAYEQYF
TGTGCCAGCAGCCCTACTAGCGGAGGGGCATACGAGCAGTACTTC
>TRBJ2-7|NA|TRBD2|TRBV15
CATSLLADTDTQYF
TGTGCCACCAGTCTACTAGCGGACACAGATACGCAGTACTTC
>TRBJ2-7|few|TRBD1|TRBV20-1
CSGEAGQGTYEQYF
TGCAGTGGAGAGGCGGGACAGGGAACCTACGAGCAGTACTTC
>TRBJ2-7|few|NA|TRBV20-1
CSAREGSRSQYF
TGCAGTGCTAGAGAGGGGAGTAGGAGTCAGTACTTC
>TRBJ1-2|few|NA|TRBV24-1
CATSDFMDGNYGYTF
TGTGCCACCAGTGATTTTATGGACGGAAACTATGGCTACACCTTC
>TRBJ2-5|once|TRBD2|TRBV6-1
CAGSPRTSAVPGTQYF
TGTGCCGGCAGTCCTAGGACTAGCGCCGTACCAGGGACCCAGTACTTC
>TRBJ2-2|NA|NA|TRBV10-3
CAISLQNTGELFF
TGTGCCATCAGCTTACAGAACACCGGGGAGCTGTTTTTT
>TRBJ1-6|many|TRBD1|TRBV15
CATSRDGQGAGSPLHF
TGTGCCACCAGCAGAGATGGTCAGGGGGCCGGTTCACCCCTCCACTTT
>TRBJ1-5|NA|NA|TRBV15
CATSRAISKGGRIYQPQHF
TGTGCCACCAGCAGAGCGATCTCTAAGGGGGGAAGGATTTATCAGCCCCAGCATTTT
>TRBJ1-5|NA|NA|TRBV2
CASSQQNSNQPQHF
TGTGCCAGCAGCCAACAGAATAGCAATCAGCCCCAGCATTTT
>TRBJ2-7|few|NA|TRBV7-9
CASSYDQNYEQYF
TGTGCCAGCAGCTACGACCAGAACTACGAGCAGTACTTC
>TRBJ1-1|NA|TRBD1|TRBV5-1
CASIAGTGSVEAFF
TGCGCCAGCATCGCCGGGACAGGGTCGGTTGAAGCTTTCTTT
>TRBJ1-1|NA|NA|TRBV6-5
CASSYGQGTEAFF
TGTGCCAGCAGTTACGGGCAGGGAACTGAAGCTTTCTTT
>TRBJ1-2|many|NA|TRBV2
CASSPDRLRTGYTF
TGTGCCAGCAGTCCCGACAGACTGCGGACGGGCTACACCTTC
>TRBJ1-1|many|NA|TRBV5-1
CASSSDGNTEAFF
TGTGCCAGCAGTTCAGACGGGAACACTGAAGCTTTCTTT
>TRBJ2-7|NA|TRBD1|TRBV19
CASSMDRGQVYEQYF
TGTGCCAGTAGTATGGACAGGGGGCAGGTCTACGAGCAGTACTTC
>TRBJ1-1|NA|NA|TRBV29-1
CSVAGDTEAFF
TGCAGCGTCGCAGGAGACACTGAAGCTTTCTTT
>TRBJ1-3|NA|NA|TRBV18
CASSPLRVSSGNTIYF
TGTGCCAGCTCACCACTGCGGGTGAGCTCTGGAAACACCATATATTTT
>TRBJ1-2|NA|TRBD1|TRBV2
CASRGTGSSIWGYTF
TGTGCCAGCAGGGGGACAGGGAGCTCTATATGGGGCTACACCTTC
>TRBJ2-2|NA|NA|TRBV6-5
CASRNGRGGELFF
TGTGCCAGCAGAAACGGGCGCGGCGGGGAGCTGTTTTTT
>TRBJ2-7|NA|TRBD2|TRBV11-2
CASSQLAGALGEQYF
TGTGCCAGCAGCCAACTAGCGGGAGCGCTGGGGGAGCAGTACTTC
>TRBJ1-1|few|NA|TRBV2
CASRYGGVNTEAFF
TGTGCCAGCAGGTACGGGGGGGTTAACACTGAAGCTTTCTTT
>TRBJ2-2|NA|TRBD2|TRBV7-2
CASSPLGLAGGVGELFF
TGTGCCAGCAGCCCCCTAGGACTAGCGGGAGGTGTCGGGGAGCTGTTTTTT
>TRBJ2-7|few|TRBD1|TRBV7-2
CASSLDRVLAYEQYF
TGTGCCAGCAGCTTGGACAGGGTTTTGGCCTACGAGCAGTACTTC
>TRBJ1-1|NA|NA|TRBV10-3
CAISEPPDRTEAFF
TGTGCCATCAGTGAGCCCCCGGATAGGACTGAAGCTTTCTTT
>TRBJ1-5|few|NA|TRBV25-1
CASRRGDGNQPQHF
TGTGCCAGCCGCCGAGGGGACGGGAATCAGCCCCAGCATTTT
>TRBJ2-2|NA|NA|TRBV10-3
CAISESPGTGGELFF
TGTGCCATCAGTGAGTCGCCAGGGACGGGCGGGGAGCTGTTTTTT
>TRBJ2-6|NA|NA|TRBV6-5
CASDRDNVLTF
TGTGCCAGCGACCGGGACAACGTCCTGACTTTC
>TRBJ2-7|NA|NA|TRBV6-6
CASSYSAGFEQYF
TGTGCCAGCAGTTACTCGGCGGGGTTCGAGCAGTACTTC
>TRBJ2-2|NA|TRBD1|TRBV15
CATSRDAGRGYGELFF
TGTGCCACCAGCAGAGATGCGGGCAGGGGGTACGGGGAGCTGTTTTTT
>TRBJ1-6|NA|TRBD1|TRBV7-9
CASSSPDRVGNSPLHF
TGTGCCAGCAGCTCCCCGGACAGGGTGGGGAATTCACCCCTCCACTTT
>TRBJ1-4|NA|NA|TRBV9
CASSDGVTNEKLFF
TGTGCCAGCAGCGATGGGGTAACTAATGAAAAACTGTTTTTT
>TRBJ1-4|NA|TRBD1|TRBV6-1
CASSEAGTGDEKLFF
TGTGCCAGCAGTGAAGCAGGGACAGGAGATGAAAAACTGTTTTTT
>TRBJ1-1|NA|NA|TRBV7-9
CASSFPQALNTEAFF
TGTGCCAGCAGCTTCCCCCAAGCCTTGAACACTGAGGCTTTCTTT
>TRBJ2-2|few|NA|TRBV7-2
CASSLEWETTGELFF
TGTGCCAGCAGCTTAGAGTGGGAGACCACCGGGGAGCTGTTTTTT
>TRBJ2-2|NA|NA|TRBV7-9
CASSYTGSANTGELFF
TGTGCCAGCAGCTATACAGGAAGTGCGAACACCGGGGAGCTGTTTTTT
>TRBJ2-7|NA|NA|TRBV20-1
CSVEGFDRSYEQYF
TGCAGTGTAGAGGGGTTCGACAGGTCCTACGAGCAGTACTTC
>TRBJ2-7|NA|NA|TRBV7-9
CASSLVFGQNDEQYF
TGTGCCAGCAGCCTAGTCTTCGGGCAGAACGACGAGCAGTACTTC
>TRBJ1-1|NA|NA|TRBV29-1
CGVLWGMNTEAFF
TGCGGCGTTCTCTGGGGGATGAACACTGAAGCTTTCTTT
>TRBJ2-5|NA|NA|TRBV6-5
CASSYMEGQETQYF
TGTGCCAGCAGTTACATGGAGGGACAAGAGACCCAGTACTTC
>TRBJ2-6|NA|NA|TRBV10-3
CASSYIAGGGSGANVLTF
TGTGCCAGCAGTTACATAGCAGGGGGAGGCTCTGGGGCCAACGTCCTGACTTTC
>TRBJ2-1|NA|TRBD2|TRBV24-1
CATSVSGGYNGQFF
TGTGCCACCAGTGTCTCGGGAGGCTACAATGGGCAGTTCTTC
>TRBJ2-1|NA|NA|TRBV7-9
CASYYNEQFF
TGTGCCAGTTACTACAATGAGCAGTTCTTC
>TRBJ2-2|NA|NA|TRBV10-3
CAISETGWDTGELFF
TGTGCCATCAGTGAGACAGGCTGGGACACCGGGGAGCTGTTTTTT
>TRBJ1-6|NA|NA|TRBV19
CASSISERSELHF
TGTGCCAGTAGTATATCCGAACGGTCGGAACTCCACTTT
>TRBJ1-2|once|NA|TRBV12-3/TRBV12-4
CASSFWAGYGANYGYTF
TGTGCCAGCAGTTTCTGGGCAGGATATGGGGCTAACTATGGCTACACCTTC
>TRBJ2-2|few|TRBD1|TRBV5-1
CASSTGQFNTGELFF
TGCGCCAGCAGCACGGGACAGTTCAACACCGGGGAGCTGTTTTTT
>TRBJ2-7|NA|TRBD1|TRBV6-5
CASRRGQGTYEQYF
TGTGCCAGCCGCCGAGGACAGGGCACCTACGAGCAGTACTTC
>TRBJ1-4|NA|TRBD1|TRBV7-2
CASSSTGTGIEKLFF
TGTGCCAGCAGCTCTACCGGGACAGGTATCGAAAAACTGTTTTTT
>TRBJ2-7|NA|NA|TRBV4-1
CASSQGGDLFAGGHEQYF
TGCGCCAGCAGCCAAGGGGGGGATCTGTTTGCCGGGGGCCACGAGCAGTACTTC
>TRBJ1-1|NA|NA|TRBV12-3/TRBV12-4
CASNQGWDTEAFF
TGTGCCAGCAACCAGGGGTGGGACACTGAAGCTTTCTTT
>TRBJ1-1|few|NA|TRBV10-3
CAITRGPEAFF
TGTGCCATCACCAGGGGACCTGAAGCTTTCTTT
>TRBJ1-6|few|NA|TRBV2
CASKMSSYNSPLHF
TGTGCCAGCAAGATGAGCTCCTATAATTCACCCCTCCACTTT
>TRBJ2-2|many|TRBD1|TRBV5-6
CASSGDRGLAGELFF
TGTGCCAGCAGCGGTGACAGGGGGCTCGCCGGGGAGCTGTTTTTT
>TRBJ1-3|few|TRBD1|TRBV20-1
CSASDRVSGNTIYF
TGCAGTGCTAGCGACAGGGTCTCTGGAAACACCATATATTTT